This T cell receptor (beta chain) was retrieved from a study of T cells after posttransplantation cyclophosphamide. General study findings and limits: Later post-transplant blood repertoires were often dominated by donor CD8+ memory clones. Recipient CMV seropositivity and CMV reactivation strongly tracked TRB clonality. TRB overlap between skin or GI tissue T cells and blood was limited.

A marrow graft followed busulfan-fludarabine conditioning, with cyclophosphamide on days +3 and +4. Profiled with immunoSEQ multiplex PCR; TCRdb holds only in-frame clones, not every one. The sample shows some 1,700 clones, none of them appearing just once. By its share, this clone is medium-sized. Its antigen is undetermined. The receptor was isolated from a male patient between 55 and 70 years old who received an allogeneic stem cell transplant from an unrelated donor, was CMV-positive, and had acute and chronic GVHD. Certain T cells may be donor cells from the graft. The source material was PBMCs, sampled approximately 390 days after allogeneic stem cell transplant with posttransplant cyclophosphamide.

CDR3 region: CASSRGQGYEQYF. DNA for the CDR3: TGTGCCAGCTCTCGGGGACAGGGGTACGAGCAGTACTTC. V usage is TRBV2 and J usage is TRBJ2-7; 10 bases match TRBD1. This CDR3 comprises 13 residues. The trim removed 8 bases at V and 4 bases at J, leaving 5 bases unmatched. Per the germline V gene, CDR1 is SNHLY and CDR2 is FYNNEI.